Each of the 14 T cell receptor beta chains below was sequenced from the same sample in a study of blood T cell repertoires in COVID-19. Profiling relied on immunoSEQ multiplex PCR, and the TCRdb table lists in-frame clones only, not all of them. Among approximately 220,000 clones listed, about 86% were seen once. Sample: peripheral blood. These receptors were collected from a woman aged 25 to 39 who had recovered from COVID-19.

The J gene is TRBJ2-7, the V gene TRBV5-8; TRBD2 matches at 9 bases. With V trimmed by 0 bases and J by 3 bases, 13 bases remained unmatched. The CDR3 has 18 residues. Per germline, CDR1 SGHTS and CDR2 YDEGEE. DNA for the CDR3: TGTGCCAGCAGCTTGGCGGGCTTGGGGCTAGCGGGATACTACGAGCAGTACTTC. Its protein product is CASSLAGLGLAGYYEQYF.

The chain links TRBV18 to TRBJ1-2; D gene uncertain. Trimming pared 3 bases from V and 8 bases from J, leaving 16 bases between. Germline loops: CDR1 KGHSH, CDR2 LQKENI. This CDR3 comprises 14 residues. In DNA form, the CDR3 reads TGTGCCAGCTCACCGGGAGTAGCGAGGGTAGGCTACACCTTC. Its protein is CASSPGVARVGYTF. Looking up the rest from reference TRBV18 and TRBJ1-2 gives the full variable domain: NAGVMQNPRHLVRRRGQEARLRCSPMKGHSHVYWYRQLPEEGLKFMVYLQKENIIDESGMPKERFSAEFPKEGPSILRIQQVVRGDSAAYFCASSPGVARVGYTFGSGTRLTVV.

This chain links TRBV2 with TRBJ1-1, with D possibly being TRBD1 (6 bases). The germline CDR1 and CDR2 sequences are SNHLY and FYNNEI. The CDR3 runs 11 residues. Trimming took off 8 bases at V and 8 bases at J, with 12 bases between the two ends. CDR3 region: CASGLDREAFF. The CDR3 DNA is TGTGCCAGCGGATTAGACAGGGAAGCTTTCTTT. The full variable domain, rest sourced from reference TRBV2 and TRBJ1-1, is EPEVTQTPSHQVTQMGQEVILRCVPISNHLYFYWYRQILGQKVEFLVSFYNNEISEKSEIFDDQFSVERPDGSNFTLKIRSTKLEDSAMYFCASGLDREAFFGQGTRLTVV.

V gene TRBV11-2 combines with J gene TRBJ2-3; 9 bases align to TRBD2. CDR1 is SGHAT, CDR2 FQNNGV, per germline. The V gene end was trimmed by 4 bases and the J gene end by 2 bases; junction bases not matched to a gene: 13. The CDR3 totals 18 residues. The CDR3 region is CASSSSSGSGGDTDTQYF. In nucleotides, the CDR3 is TGTGCCAGCAGCTCGAGTAGCGGGAGTGGGGGGGACACAGATACGCAGTATTTT.

The rearrangement joins TRBV19 to TRBJ2-1; TRBD2 matches at 12 bases. Germline lookup yields CDR1 LNHDA and CDR2 SQIVND (reference sequence). CDR3 length: 15 residues. V shed 5 bases, J shed 8 bases, and the junction held 7 bases outside the gene matches. The CDR3 sequence is CASSSSSGRADEQFF. CDR3 coding DNA: TGTGCCAGTAGTTCCTCTAGCGGGAGGGCCGATGAGCAGTTCTTC.

V is TRBV9 and J is TRBJ2-1, with unresolved D. V was pared by 0 bases and J by 4 bases, with 11 bases between. Per germline, CDR1 SGDLS and CDR2 YYNGEE. This CDR3 contains 15 residues. CDR3 protein: CASSVGAPGYNEQFF. The CDR3 region has the DNA TGTGCCAGCAGCGTAGGAGCCCCTGGTTACAATGAGCAGTTCTTC.

This clone showed up just a few times. The chain couples TRBV7-2 to TRBJ2-2, with TRBD2 as a possible D gene (5 bases). Trimming shortened V by 3 bases and J by 2 bases, and 10 bases separated the two germline ends. There are 15 residues in the CDR3. Germline V gene sequence: CDR1 SGHTA, CDR2 FQGNSA. The CDR3 coding sequence is TGTGCCAGCAGCTTGTGGGAGTCTAACACCGGGGAGCTGTTTTTT. Translated, it gives CASSLWESNTGELFF.

The rearrangement links TRBV27 to TRBJ1-1; 7 nucleotides line up with TRBD1. The CDR3 has 13 residues. The trim removed 5 bases at V and 7 bases at J, leaving 7 bases unmatched. The V gene's germline CDR1 is MNHEY and CDR2 SMNVEV (reference sequence). CDR3 region: CASSPQDRHEAFF. The CDR3, as DNA: TGTGCCAGCAGTCCCCAGGACAGGCATGAAGCTTTCTTT.

This clone was observed a few times. The V and J genes are TRBV7-9 and TRBJ2-1; the D gene is possibly TRBD2 (5 bases). The CDR3 has 12 amino acids. Germline CDR1 and CDR2: SEHNR and FQNEAQ (reference sequence). Trimming removed 10 bases from V and 8 bases from J, with 15 bases in between. The CDR3 region is CATALEAHEQFF. The CDR3 coding sequence is TGTGCCACTGCCCTGGAGGCGCATGAGCAGTTCTTC.

This chain joins TRBV6-1 and TRBJ1-5, with 9 bases lining up with TRBD1. Looked up from germline, CDR1 is MNHNS and CDR2 is SASEGT. Trimming cost V 4 bases and J 2 bases; bases outside gene matches: 9. This CDR3 contains 17 residues. The CDR3 region has the DNA TGTGCCAGCAGTGTTCCGGGACAGGGTTCTGGCAATCAGCCCCAGCATTTT. Amino acid sequence: CASSVPGQGSGNQPQHF.

V is TRBV19 and J is TRBJ1-5; a weak D match, TRBD1 (5 bases). V lost 7 bases and J lost 7, with 17 bases in between. Germline loops: CDR1 LNHDA, CDR2 SQIVND (reference sequence). The length of the CDR3 is 14 residues. CDR3 amino acids: CASTSSNRGQPQHF. The CDR3 DNA is TGTGCCAGTACCTCCAGCAACCGGGGGCAGCCCCAGCATTTT.

This chain links TRBV28 with TRBJ1-3; no clear D. CDR1 and CDR2 (germline): MDHEN, SYDVKM. Trimming left V 8 bases short and J 0 bases short, with 17 bases between. The CDR3 is 16 amino acids. The CDR3, as DNA: TGTGCCAGCTTCGGAAGAGGGCCGAGCTCTGGAAACACCATATATTTT. Protein: CASFGRGPSSGNTIYF.

This sequence joins TRBV2 and TRBJ1-6; D may be TRBD1 (5 bases). This CDR3 spans 16 amino acids. V was pared by 7 bases and J by 0 bases, with 13 bases between. Germline CDR1 reads SNHLY; CDR2 reads FYNNEI. CDR3 nucleotides: TGTGCCAGCACTCAGGGCTCTAGCTCCTATAATTCACCCCTCCACTTT. Its protein is CASTQGSSSYNSPLHF.

As DNA, the CDR3 is TGTGCCAGCAGTTACTCGACCGGCCTAGCGGTTAACGAGCAGTACTTC. The encoded protein is CASSYSTGLAVNEQYF. The J gene is TRBJ2-7, the V gene TRBV6-6; TRBD2 aligns across 7 bases. CDR1 and CDR2 from the germline V gene are MNHNY and SVGAGI (reference sequence). The CDR3 is made up of 16 amino acids. Unmatched junction bases numbered 10, after V lost 0 bases and J lost 5 bases.